This TCR beta chain was captured by sequencing in a study of blood T cell repertoires in COVID-19. Germline CDR1 MNHEY, CDR2 SMNVEV (reference sequence). CDR3 length equals 16 residues. V was clipped by 3 bases and J by 5 bases; unmatched bases: 7. As processed by the authors: Researchers report that nucleated cell counts were estimated from reference gene primer amplification. Data came from immunoSEQ multiplex PCR; TCRdb stores just in-frame clones and leaves some out. Clonal size and the V and J genes are those of that table, whereas D and trimming came from the DNA. The table has hundreds of thousands of clones, around 86% seen once.

This receptor was identified in a man aged 55 to 70 who had recovered from COVID-19. This chain uses TRBV27 with TRBJ2-3; 11 bases align to TRBD2. Sequenced material: peripheral blood. DNA for the CDR3: TGTGCCAGCAGTTTTACTAGCGGGAGTACTCTAGATACGCAGTATTTT. The encoded protein is CASSFTSGSTLDTQYF.